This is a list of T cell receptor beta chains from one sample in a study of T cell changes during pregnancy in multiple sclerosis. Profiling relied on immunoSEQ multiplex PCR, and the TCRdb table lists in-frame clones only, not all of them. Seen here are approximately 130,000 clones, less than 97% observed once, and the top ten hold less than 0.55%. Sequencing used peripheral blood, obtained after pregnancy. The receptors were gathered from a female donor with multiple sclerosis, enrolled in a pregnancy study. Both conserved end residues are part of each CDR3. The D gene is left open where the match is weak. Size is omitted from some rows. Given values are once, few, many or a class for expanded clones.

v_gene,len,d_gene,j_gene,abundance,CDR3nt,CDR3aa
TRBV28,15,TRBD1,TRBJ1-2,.,TGTGCCAGCAGTTTTGGGGACAGAGCTAACTATGGCTACACCTTC,CASSFGDRANYGYTF
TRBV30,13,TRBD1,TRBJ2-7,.,TGTGCCTGGAGTCCTAATCCGGGACAGCCAGGGGAATTC,CAWSPNPGQPGEF
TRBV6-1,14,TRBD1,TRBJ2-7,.,TGTGCCAGCAGTGACGGGACAGTCGTCTACGAGCAGTACTTC,CASSDGTVVYEQYF
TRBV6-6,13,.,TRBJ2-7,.,TGTGCCAGCAGCCAACAGGGTAGCCACGAGCAGTACTTC,CASSQQGSHEQYF
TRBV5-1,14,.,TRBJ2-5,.,TGCGCCAGCAGCTCACTACAGGGATGGGAGACCCAGTACTTC,CASSSLQGWETQYF
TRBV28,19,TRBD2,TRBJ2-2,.,TGTGCCAGCAGTCCACATATGGGACTAGCGGGGATATACACCGGGGAGCTGTTTTTT,CASSPHMGLAGIYTGELFF
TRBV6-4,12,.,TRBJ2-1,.,TGTGCCAGCAGCCACAGGGGGGGTGAGCAGTTCTTC,CASSHRGGEQFF
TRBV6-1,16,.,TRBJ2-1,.,TGTGCCAGCAGTGGACCTGGGGCAATCTCCTACAATGAGCAGTTCTTC,CASSGPGAISYNEQFF
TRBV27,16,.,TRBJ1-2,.,TGTGCCAGCAGTTTGGTCCGCGGGGCCCCTAACTATGGCTACACCTTC,CASSLVRGAPNYGYTF
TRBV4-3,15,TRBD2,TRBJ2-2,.,TGCGCCAGCAGCCAGCTAGCGGGAGACACCGGGGAGCTGTTTTTT,CASSQLAGDTGELFF
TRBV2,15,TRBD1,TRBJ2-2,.,TGTGCCAGCAGCGCCGGGACAGGCTACACCGGGGAGCTGTTTTTT,CASSAGTGYTGELFF
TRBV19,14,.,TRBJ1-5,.,TGTGCCAGTACCCCCATGGGCGTTAATCAGCCCCAGCATTTT,CASTPMGVNQPQHF
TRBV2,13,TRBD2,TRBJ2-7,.,TGTGCCACCCAGCGGGAGCACGTGGACGAGCAGTACTTC,CATQREHVDEQYF
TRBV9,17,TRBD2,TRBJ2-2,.,TGTGCCAGCAGCGTAGCAGCGGGAGGGTTGAACACCGGGGAGCTGTTTTTT,CASSVAAGGLNTGELFF
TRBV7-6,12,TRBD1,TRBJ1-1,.,TGTGCCAGCAGCTCCGGACAGGGTAAAGCTTTCTTT,CASSSGQGKAFF
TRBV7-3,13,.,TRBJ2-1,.,TGTGCCAGCAGCATGCGGTCCTACAATGAGCAGTTCTTC,CASSMRSYNEQFF
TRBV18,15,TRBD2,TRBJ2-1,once,TGTGCCAGCTCACCTCGCGGGGGACCCTACAATGAGCAGTTCTTC,CASSPRGGPYNEQFF
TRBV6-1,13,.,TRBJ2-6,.,TGTGCCAGCAGTGAAGGGATTAGGGGTGTCCTGACTTTC,CASSEGIRGVLTF
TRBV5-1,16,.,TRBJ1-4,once,TGCGCCAGCAGCCTTAGGTTCCCCGGGATCAATGAAAAACTGTTTTTT,CASSLRFPGINEKLFF
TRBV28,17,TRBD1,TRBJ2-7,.,TGTGCCAGCATACCGGGACAGGGCCTATCGATATACTACGAGCAGTACTTC,CASIPGQGLSIYYEQYF
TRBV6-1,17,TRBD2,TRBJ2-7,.,TGTGCCAGCAGTGAATTTGCACTAGCGGGAGGGCAAAACGAGCAGTACTTC,CASSEFALAGGQNEQYF
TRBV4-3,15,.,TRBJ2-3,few,TGCGCCAGCAGCCAAGGGGGCAGTGCCACAGATACGCAGTATTTT,CASSQGGSATDTQYF
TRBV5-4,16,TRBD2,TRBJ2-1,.,TGTGCCAGCAGCTTGGGTTTAGCGGGAGTTTTCAATGAGCAGTTCTTC,CASSLGLAGVFNEQFF
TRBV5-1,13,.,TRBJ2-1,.,TGCGCCAGCAGCTTGGCCACAGTTCATGAGCAGTTCTTC,CASSLATVHEQFF
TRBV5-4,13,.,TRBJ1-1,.,TGTGCCAGCAGCTTGCAGGGGAGCACTGAAGCTTTCTTT,CASSLQGSTEAFF